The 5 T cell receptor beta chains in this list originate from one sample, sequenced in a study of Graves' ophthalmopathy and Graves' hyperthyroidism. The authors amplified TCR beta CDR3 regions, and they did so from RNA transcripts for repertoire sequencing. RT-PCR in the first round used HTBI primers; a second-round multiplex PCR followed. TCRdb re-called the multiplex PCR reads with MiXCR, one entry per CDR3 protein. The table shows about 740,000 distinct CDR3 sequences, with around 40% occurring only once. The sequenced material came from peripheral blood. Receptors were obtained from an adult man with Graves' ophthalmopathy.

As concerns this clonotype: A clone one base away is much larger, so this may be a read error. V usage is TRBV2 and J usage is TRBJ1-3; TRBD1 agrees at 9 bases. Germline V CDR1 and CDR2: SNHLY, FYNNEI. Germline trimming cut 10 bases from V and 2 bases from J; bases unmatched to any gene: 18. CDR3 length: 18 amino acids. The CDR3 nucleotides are TGTGCCATCGGTGAGAGGGCCGGGACAGGGCGGACTGGAAACACCATATATTTT. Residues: CAIGERAGTGRTGNTIYF.

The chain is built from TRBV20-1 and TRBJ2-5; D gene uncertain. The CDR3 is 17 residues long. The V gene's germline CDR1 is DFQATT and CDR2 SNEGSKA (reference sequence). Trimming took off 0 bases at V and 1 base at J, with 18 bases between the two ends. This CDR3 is CSARDRRRTRSQETQYF. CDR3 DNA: TGCAGTGCTAGAGATAGGAGACGCACCCGTTCCCAAGAGACCCAGTACTTC.

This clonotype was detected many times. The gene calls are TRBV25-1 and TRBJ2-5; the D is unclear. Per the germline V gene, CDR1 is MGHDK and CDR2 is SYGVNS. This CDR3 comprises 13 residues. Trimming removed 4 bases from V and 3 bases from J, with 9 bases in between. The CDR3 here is CASSGDWEETQYF. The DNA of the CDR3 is TGTGCCAGCAGTGGAGACTGGGAAGAGACCCAGTACTTC.

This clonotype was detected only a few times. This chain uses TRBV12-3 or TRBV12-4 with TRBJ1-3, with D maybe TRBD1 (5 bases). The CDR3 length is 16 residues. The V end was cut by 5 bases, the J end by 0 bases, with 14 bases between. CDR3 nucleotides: TGTGCCAGCAGTGAAGAGACAGTCGTCTCTGGAAACACCATATATTTT. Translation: CASSEETVVSGNTIYF.

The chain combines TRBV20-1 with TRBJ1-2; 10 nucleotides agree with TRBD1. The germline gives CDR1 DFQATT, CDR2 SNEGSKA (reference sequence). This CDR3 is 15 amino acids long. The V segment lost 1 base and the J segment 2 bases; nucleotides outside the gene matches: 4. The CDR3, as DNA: TGCAGTGCTAGAGGGTTGGACAGGGGGAACTATGGCTACACCTTC. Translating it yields CSARGLDRGNYGYTF.